This entry features one TCR beta chain sequence. V trimming: 6 bases; J trimming: 1 base; junction bases outside the gene matches: 7. CDR1 and CDR2 from the germline V gene are LGHDT and YNNKEL (reference sequence). The CDR3 covers 15 residues. The data were obtained in a study of T cell responses to AZD1222 COVID-19 vaccine. Assay used: immunoSEQ multiplex PCR; TCRdb lists only in-frame clones, some missing. The data contain 25,000 to 40,000 clones, approximately 90% of them singletons. V and J are TRBV3-1 (or the pseudogene TRBV3-2) and TRBJ2-3; 7 nucleotides line up with TRBD2. The source is an adult who received the AZD1222 COVID-19 vaccine. The starting material was peripheral blood, obtained 28 days after the second AZD1222 dose. The CDR3: CASRPREYRTDTQYF. The CDR3 DNA reads as TGTGCCAGCAGACCGCGGGAGTACCGCACAGATACGCAGTATTTT.